This entry describes one T cell receptor beta chain. Its antigen is unidentified. The data originate from a study of T cell repertoires in cytomegalovirus infection. Overall study: Matching HLA type, along with CMV infection, was indicated by public TCR beta signatures.

Germline trimming cut 1 base from V and 2 bases from J; bases unmatched to any gene: 2. CDR3 length: 14 residues. Germline V CDR1 and CDR2: LNHDA, SQIVND (reference sequence). General observations from the study: Totalled public TCR beta family frequency picked out people who carried CMV plus the relevant HLA. HLA-C-restricted TCR beta clonotypes specific for CMV led the ex vivo response.

From the reads, TCRdb called clonotypes with MiXCR, one entry per CDR3 protein. The profile shows roughly 130,000 distinct CDR3 sequences, more than 20% of them singletons. V is TRBV19 and J is TRBJ2-7; 7 bases match TRBD1. The sequenced sample was PBMCs, sequenced either directly or after in vitro stimulation (not recorded which). The TCR comes from a human donor in good health (CMV status not recorded). Some clones in this sample may be carry-over from other donors' samples. The CDR3 bases are TGTGCCAGTAGTATAGGTCAGGGGGCCTACGAGCAGTACTTC. It yields the protein CASSIGQGAYEQYF.